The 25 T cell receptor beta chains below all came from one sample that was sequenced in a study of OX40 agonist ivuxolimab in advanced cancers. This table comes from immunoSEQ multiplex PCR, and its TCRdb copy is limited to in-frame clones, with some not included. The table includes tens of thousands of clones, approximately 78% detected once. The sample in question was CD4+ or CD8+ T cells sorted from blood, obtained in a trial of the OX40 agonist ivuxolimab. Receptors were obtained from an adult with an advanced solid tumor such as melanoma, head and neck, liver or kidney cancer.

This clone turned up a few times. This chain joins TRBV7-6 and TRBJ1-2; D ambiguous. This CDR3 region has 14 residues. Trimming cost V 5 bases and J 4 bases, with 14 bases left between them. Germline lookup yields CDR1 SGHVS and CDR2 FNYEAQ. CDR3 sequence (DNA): TGTGCCAGCAGCCTCGGGGATAGTGGCTATGGCTACACCTTC. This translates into CASSLGDSGYGYTF.

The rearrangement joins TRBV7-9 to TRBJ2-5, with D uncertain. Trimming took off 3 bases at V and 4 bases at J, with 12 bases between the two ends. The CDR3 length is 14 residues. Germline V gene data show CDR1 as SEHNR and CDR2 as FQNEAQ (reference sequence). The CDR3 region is CASSFLRPGETQYF. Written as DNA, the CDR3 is TGTGCCAGCAGCTTTCTACGTCCTGGAGAGACCCAGTACTTC.

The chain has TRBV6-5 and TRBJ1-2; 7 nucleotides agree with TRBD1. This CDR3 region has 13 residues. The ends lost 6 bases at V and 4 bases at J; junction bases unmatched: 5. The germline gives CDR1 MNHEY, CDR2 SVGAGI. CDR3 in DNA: TGTGCCAGCAGGATGGAGGGGGCCTATGGCTACACCTTC. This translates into CASRMEGAYGYTF.

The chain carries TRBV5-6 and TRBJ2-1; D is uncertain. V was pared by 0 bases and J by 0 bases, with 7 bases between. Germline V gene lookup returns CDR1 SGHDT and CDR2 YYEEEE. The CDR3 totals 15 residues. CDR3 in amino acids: CASSLGPGSYNEQFF. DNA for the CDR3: TGTGCCAGCAGCTTGGGGCCAGGCTCCTACAATGAGCAGTTCTTC.

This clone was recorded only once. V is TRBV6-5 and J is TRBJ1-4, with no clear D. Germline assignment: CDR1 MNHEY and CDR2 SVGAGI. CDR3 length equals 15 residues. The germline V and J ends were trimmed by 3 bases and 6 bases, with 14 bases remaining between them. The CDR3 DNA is TGTGCCAGCAGTTATAAAGTCGGGTGGGATGAAAAACTGTTTTTT. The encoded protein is CASSYKVGWDEKLFF.

As DNA, the CDR3 is TGCGCCAGCAGCCCCCGACAGGGGGCGAACTATGGCTACACCTTC. Encoded protein: CASSPRQGANYGYTF. J is TRBJ1-2 and V is TRBV4-3; TRBD1 matches 10 bases. Germline V gene sequence: CDR1 LGHNA, CDR2 YSLEER. V trimming: 4 bases; J trimming: 2 bases; junction bases outside the gene matches: 4. The CDR3 has 15 amino acids.

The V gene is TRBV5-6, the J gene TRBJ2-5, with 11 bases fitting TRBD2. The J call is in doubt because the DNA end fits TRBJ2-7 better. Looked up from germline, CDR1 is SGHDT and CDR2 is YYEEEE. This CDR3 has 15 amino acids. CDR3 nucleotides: TGTGCCAGCAGCTTGGGACTAGCGGGGCTCAACGAGCAGTACTTC. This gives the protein CASSLGLAGLNEQYF.

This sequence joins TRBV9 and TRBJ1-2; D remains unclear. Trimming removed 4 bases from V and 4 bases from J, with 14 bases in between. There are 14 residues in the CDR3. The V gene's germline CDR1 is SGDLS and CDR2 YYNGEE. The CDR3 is CASSTRTGVYGYTF. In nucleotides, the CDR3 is TGTGCCAGCAGCACACGGACTGGGGTCTATGGCTACACCTTC.

The CDR3 sequence: CSVEGVYGYTF. Written as DNA, the CDR3 is TGCAGCGTTGAGGGAGTCTATGGCTACACCTTC. This chain joins TRBV29-1 and TRBJ1-2; unclear D gene. CDR1 is SQVTM, CDR2 ANQGSEA, per germline. V shed 3 bases and J shed 4 bases, with 6 bases lying between them. The CDR3 is 11 amino acids.

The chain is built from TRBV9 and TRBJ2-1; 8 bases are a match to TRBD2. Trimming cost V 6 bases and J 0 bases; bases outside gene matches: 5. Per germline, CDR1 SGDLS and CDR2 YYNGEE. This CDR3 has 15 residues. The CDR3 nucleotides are TGTGCCAGCAATGGCGGGGGGAGCTCCTACAATGAGCAGTTCTTC. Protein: CASNGGGSSYNEQFF.

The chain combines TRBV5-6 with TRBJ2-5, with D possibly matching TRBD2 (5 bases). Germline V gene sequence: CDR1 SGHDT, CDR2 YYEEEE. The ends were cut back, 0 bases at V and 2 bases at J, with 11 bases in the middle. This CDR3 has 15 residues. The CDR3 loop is CASSLAGVGQETQYF. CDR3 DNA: TGTGCCAGCAGCTTGGCCGGGGTGGGGCAAGAGACCCAGTACTTC.

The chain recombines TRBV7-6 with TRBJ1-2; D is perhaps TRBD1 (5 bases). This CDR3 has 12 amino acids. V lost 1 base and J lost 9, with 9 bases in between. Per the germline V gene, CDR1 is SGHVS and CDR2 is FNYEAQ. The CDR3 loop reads CASSLGDFRYTF. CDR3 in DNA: TGTGCCAGCAGCTTAGGGGACTTCCGCTACACCTTC.

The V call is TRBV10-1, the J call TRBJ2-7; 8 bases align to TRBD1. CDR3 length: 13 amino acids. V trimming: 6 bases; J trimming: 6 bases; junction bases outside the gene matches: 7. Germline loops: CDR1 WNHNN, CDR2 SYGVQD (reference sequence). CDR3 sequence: CASSTGTGSEQYF. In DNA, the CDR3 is TGCGCCAGCAGCACCGGGACAGGTTCCGAGCAGTACTTC.

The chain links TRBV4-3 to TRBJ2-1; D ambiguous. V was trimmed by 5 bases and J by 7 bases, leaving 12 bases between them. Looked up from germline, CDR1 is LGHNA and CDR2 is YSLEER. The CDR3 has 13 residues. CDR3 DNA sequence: TGCGCCAGCAGCGCAGGACGGTTTAATGAGCAGTTCTTC. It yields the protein CASSAGRFNEQFF.

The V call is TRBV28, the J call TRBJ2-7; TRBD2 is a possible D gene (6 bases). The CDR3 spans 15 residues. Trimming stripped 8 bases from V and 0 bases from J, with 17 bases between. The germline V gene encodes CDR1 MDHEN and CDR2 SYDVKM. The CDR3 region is CASGGWGGLSYEQYF. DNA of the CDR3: TGTGCCAGCGGGGGGTGGGGCGGTCTCTCCTACGAGCAGTACTTC.

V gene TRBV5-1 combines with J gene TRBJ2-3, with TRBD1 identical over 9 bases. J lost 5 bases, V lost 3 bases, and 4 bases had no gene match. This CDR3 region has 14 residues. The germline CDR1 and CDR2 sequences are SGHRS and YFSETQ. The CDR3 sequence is CASSSGQGGDTQYF. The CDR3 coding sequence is TGCGCCAGCAGCTCGGGACAGGGCGGAGATACGCAGTATTTT.

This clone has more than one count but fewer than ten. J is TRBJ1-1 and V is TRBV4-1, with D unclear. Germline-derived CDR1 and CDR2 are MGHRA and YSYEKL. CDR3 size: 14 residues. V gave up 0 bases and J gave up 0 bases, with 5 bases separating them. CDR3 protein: CASSQDRLNTEAFF. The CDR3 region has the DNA TGCGCCAGCAGCCAAGATCGTCTGAACACTGAAGCTTTCTTT.

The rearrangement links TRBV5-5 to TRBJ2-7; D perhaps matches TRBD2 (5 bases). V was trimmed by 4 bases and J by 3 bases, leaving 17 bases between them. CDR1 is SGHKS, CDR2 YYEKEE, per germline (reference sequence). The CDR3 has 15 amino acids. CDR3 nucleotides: TGTGCCAGCAGCCCCACCGAGGCCCGGGGCTACGAGCAGTACTTC. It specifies CASSPTEARGYEQYF.

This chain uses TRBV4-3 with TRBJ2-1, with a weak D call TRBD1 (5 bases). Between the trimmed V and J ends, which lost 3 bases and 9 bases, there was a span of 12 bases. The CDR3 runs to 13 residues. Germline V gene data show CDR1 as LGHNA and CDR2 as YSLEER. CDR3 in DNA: TGCGCCAGCAGCCAGTCCAGGGTTGGTGAGCAGTTCTTC. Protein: CASSQSRVGEQFF.

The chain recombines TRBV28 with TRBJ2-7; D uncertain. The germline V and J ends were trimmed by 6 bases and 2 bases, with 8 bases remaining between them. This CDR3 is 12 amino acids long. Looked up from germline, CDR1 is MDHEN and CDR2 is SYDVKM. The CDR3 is CASSPNPYEQYF. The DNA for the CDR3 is TGTGCCAGCAGCCCGAACCCCTACGAGCAGTACTTC.

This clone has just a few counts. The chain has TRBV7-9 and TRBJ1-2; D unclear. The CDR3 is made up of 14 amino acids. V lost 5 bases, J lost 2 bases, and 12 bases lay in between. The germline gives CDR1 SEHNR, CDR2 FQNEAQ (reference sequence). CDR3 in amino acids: CASSIPGENYGYTF. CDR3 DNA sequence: TGTGCCAGCAGCATTCCCGGGGAGAACTATGGCTACACCTTC.

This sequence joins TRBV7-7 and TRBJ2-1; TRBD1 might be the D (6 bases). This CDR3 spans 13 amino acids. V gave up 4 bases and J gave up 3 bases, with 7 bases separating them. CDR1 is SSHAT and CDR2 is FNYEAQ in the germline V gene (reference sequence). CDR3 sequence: CASSSGHYNEQFF. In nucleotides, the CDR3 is TGTGCCAGCAGCTCGGGACACTACAATGAGCAGTTCTTC.

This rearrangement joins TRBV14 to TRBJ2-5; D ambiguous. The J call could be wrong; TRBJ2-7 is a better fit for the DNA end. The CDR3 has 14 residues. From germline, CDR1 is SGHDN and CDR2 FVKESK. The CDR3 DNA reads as TGTGCCAGCAGCCAAGACAGGTTCGCGCTCGAGCAGTACTTC. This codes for CASSQDRFALEQYF.

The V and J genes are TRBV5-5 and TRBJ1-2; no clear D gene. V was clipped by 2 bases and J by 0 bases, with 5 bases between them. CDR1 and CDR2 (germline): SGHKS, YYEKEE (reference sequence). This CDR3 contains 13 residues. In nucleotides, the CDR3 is TGTGCCAGCAGCTTACAGTCTAACTATGGCTACACCTTC. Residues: CASSLQSNYGYTF.

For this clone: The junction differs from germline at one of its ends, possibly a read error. The CDR3: CSVEDRDRGYNEQFF. CDR3 DNA sequence: TGCAGCGTGGAAGACCGGGACAGGGGGTATAATGAGCAGTTCTTC. The rearrangement uses TRBV29-1 and TRBJ2-1, with TRBD1 matching 11 bases. The CDR3 extends over 15 amino acids. Germline CDR1 SQVTM, CDR2 ANQGSEA.